The sequence of this TCR beta chain was determined in a study of cytomegalovirus exposure and HLA in healthy donors. Across the whole study: About 85 million unique TCR sequences came from HLA-typed donors in an early release. General study findings and limits: Several of the most significant clusters appeared, in a later analysis, to be linked to common viral pathogens. A prior analysis recorded that most TCR beta V segments were productive about 87% or about 30% of the time.

The junction had 10 bases not matched to a gene; V was cut back by 4 bases and J by 7 bases. Looked up from germline, CDR1 is SGHDN and CDR2 is FVKESK. This CDR3 is 16 amino acids long. Both 60 Vbeta primers and 13 Jbeta primers went into the PCR. Assay: immunoSEQ multiplex PCR; the TCRdb copy retains only in-frame clones and omits some. The profile shows some 200,000 clones, 8.5% to 10% of them singletons. As concerns this clone: No antigen is known for it.

The genes are TRBV14 and TRBJ1-4, with 9 bases fitting TRBD1. The receptor's source is a woman aged 25 to 45 in good health and CMV-seropositive. The sequencing sample was made of PBMCs. CDR3 amino acids: CASSLQTGGRREKLFF. The CDR3 bases are TGTGCCAGCAGCCTACAGACAGGGGGGAGGCGTGAAAAACTGTTTTTT.